This TCR beta chain originates from a study of cytomegalovirus exposure and HLA in healthy donors. Study-level results: Later on, analysis showed that most CMV-associated TCR beta chains appeared to be HLA-restricted. The likely explanation for a cluster of highly shared sequence variants was sequencing artifact. When a later analysis compared HLA-associated TCR beta chains with equally common others, the HLA-associated chains turned out to be more clonally expanded and to have lower generation probabilities. There were some V segments, including TRBV6-2 and TRBV6-3, excluded as indistinguishable.

The PCR had 60 Vbeta and 13 Jbeta primers. Here immunoSEQ multiplex PCR was the method, and the copy in TCRdb shows in-frame clones only, minus some. The sample contains about 98,000 clones, around 80% of which appear only once. Comments on this clone: Its antigen is unidentified.

CDR1 KGHSH and CDR2 LQKENI come from the germline V gene. The germline V and J ends were trimmed by 3 bases and 0 bases, with 11 bases remaining between them. This CDR3 comprises 15 residues. This sequence was found in a man aged 35 to 55 in good health and CMV-seronegative. Sequenced: PBMCs. This sequence joins TRBV18 and TRBJ1-2; D unclear. CDR3 sequence reads: CASSPTGVANYGYTF. The DNA for the CDR3 is TGTGCCAGCTCACCGACCGGGGTAGCTAACTATGGCTACACCTTC.